This record covers a single TCR beta chain. This entry is derived from a study of cytomegalovirus exposure and HLA in healthy donors. Trimming removed 2 bases from V and 4 bases from J; junction bases left unmatched: 7. The CDR3 is made up of 15 amino acids. CDR1 SGDLS and CDR2 YYNGEE come from the germline V gene. This PCR relied on a set of 60 Vbeta primers and 13 Jbeta primers. TCRdb keeps only in-frame clones here, not all; method: immunoSEQ multiplex PCR. The table has around 190,000 clones, around 79% seen once. Input material: PBMCs. This rearrangement joins TRBV9 to TRBJ2-3, with TRBD2 identical over 7 bases. The TCR was taken from a woman aged 40 to 50 in good health and CMV-seronegative. The CDR3 region is CASSVLTSKADTQYF. CDR3 nucleotides: TGTGCCAGCAGCGTCTTGACTAGCAAGGCAGATACGCAGTATTTT.